Listed here are 5 T cell receptor beta chains from one sample, sequenced in a study of Ad26.COV2.S vaccination and SARS-CoV-2 variants (dated by TCRdb to 2020 to 2023). Receptor libraries were prepared by the immunoSEQ multiplex PCR assay. TCRdb retrieved this table from immuneACCESS and kept in-frame rearrangements only. Not all clones are present; in checked studies, unresolved V genes account for under half, and no reason is known for the remainder. In this sample the table shows roughly 700,000 clones, 89% of which occur a single time. Over 1.3% of the sample lies in the top ten. The treatment or condition label here, explained by the study, means: roughly 20 received Ad26.COV2.S at low or high dose, single or two shots; 5 received placebo; per-sample allocation not given. For vaccine and placebo recipients, the sequenced repertoires came from samples collected on day 63 after the first injection.

The specimen was peripheral blood, collected in a trial of Ad26.COV2.S vaccine versus placebo. The receptors originated from a person between 18 and 65 years old who received the Ad26.COV2.S COVID-19 vaccine or a placebo.

This chain connects TRBV29-1 to TRBJ2-5, with D unclear. V lost 4 bases and J lost 4, with 10 bases in between. Germline V gives CDR1 SQVTM, CDR2 ANQGSEA. This CDR3 has 12 amino acids. The CDR3 coding sequence is TGCAGCGTTGCCTCCCCCGGAGAGACCCAGTACTTC. Its protein product is CSVASPGETQYF.

This sequence joins TRBV19 and TRBJ2-2, with TRBD2 as a possible D gene (5 bases). The CDR3 contains 16 residues. Trimming stripped 5 bases from V and 4 bases from J, with 17 bases between. Germline V gene lookup returns CDR1 LNHDA and CDR2 SQIVND (reference sequence). CDR3 DNA: TGTGCCAGTAGTTTCTTCTCCTCTGAGGGCACCGGGGAGCTGTTTTTT. Its translation is CASSFFSSEGTGELFF. Variable domain in full (rest from reference TRBV19 and TRBJ2-2): DGGITQSPKYLFRKEGQNVTLSCEQNLNHDAMYWYRQDPGQGLRLIYYSQIVNDFQKGDIAEGYSVSREKKESFPLTVTSAQKNPTAFYLCASSFFSSEGTGELFFGEGSRLTVL.

The V and J genes are TRBV2 and TRBJ1-4, with a possible D match to TRBD1 (5 bases). The germline V and J ends were trimmed by 8 bases and 3 bases, with 13 bases remaining between them. This CDR3 has 14 amino acids. In germline, CDR1 is SNHLY, CDR2 FYNNEI. The CDR3 loop is CASSPGPSNEKLFF. The CDR3 DNA sequence: TGTGCCAGCTCTCCGGGACCGTCTAATGAAAAACTGTTTTTT.

This chain connects TRBV7-9 to TRBJ2-5; 8 bases are a match to TRBD1. Germline assignment: CDR1 SEHNR and CDR2 FQNEAQ (reference sequence). V dropped 5 bases and J dropped 4; count of bases not matched to a gene: 6. There are 14 residues in the CDR3. The CDR3 region is CASSPIDRGETQYF. The CDR3 DNA is TGTGCCAGCAGCCCTATTGACAGGGGAGAGACCCAGTACTTC.

The chain uses TRBV19 and TRBJ2-7; D might be TRBD1 (6 bases). The CDR3 runs to 13 residues. V lost 9 bases to trimming and J lost 7 bases, with 19 bases between them. Germline V gives CDR1 LNHDA, CDR2 SQIVND (reference sequence). CDR3 DNA sequence: TGTGCCAGCAGCAGGACAGTTGGCCGGGAGCAGTACTTC. It codes for CASSRTVGREQYF.